The T cell receptor beta chain described here comes from a study of radiotherapy plus CTLA-4 blockade in lung cancer. General observations from the study: Early clone dynamics of blood T cells, plus interferon-beta, reportedly predicted response best. Radiotherapy with ipilimumab was followed by blood expansion of tumor-derived clones.

TCRdb's copy holds only in-frame clones and misses some; the assay was immunoSEQ multiplex PCR. The sample holds just under 60,000 clones, approximately 67% seen once. This clone was picked up a small number of times. Its antigen is not known. Sequenced here: peripheral blood, sampled from a patient treated with radiotherapy plus ipilimumab. This receptor was identified in a human donor with non-small cell lung cancer whose response to radiotherapy plus ipilimumab could not be evaluated.

DNA of the CDR3: TGTGCCAGTAGTACAACCAGATACACTGAAGCTTTCTTT. The encoded protein is CASSTTRYTEAFF. The chain uses TRBV19 and TRBJ1-1; D gene unclear. V lost 4 bases to trimming and J lost 3 bases, with 9 bases between them. The CDR3 sequence is 13 residues long. Germline V CDR1 and CDR2: LNHDA, SQIVND (reference sequence).